A single sample is the source of the 31 T cell receptor beta chains below, sequenced in a study of blood T cell repertoires in COVID-19 (dated by TCRdb to 2020 to 2021). The library relied on the immunoSEQ multiplex PCR assay. Sourced from immuneACCESS, this table was stored by TCRdb with only in-frame sequences that have V and J called. A share of the clones is absent; for the studies checked, an unresolved V gene accounts for under half, and the remainder has no known explanation. The sample records approximately 230,000 clones, roughly four fifths of which are singletons. The ten largest clones take up about 8.1% of the sample. Source material: peripheral blood. The receptors derive from a man of 80 years or more with acute or convalescent COVID-19.

This sequence joins TRBV6-6 and TRBJ1-5; TRBD1 agrees at 7 bases. The germline V gene has CDR1 MNHNY and CDR2 SVGAGI (reference sequence). J gave up 3 bases and V 5 bases, and 13 bases lay outside the gene matches. The CDR3 is made up of 17 amino acids. The DNA for the CDR3 is TGTGCCAGCAGTCAATTCGGGACAGACTTTTCCAATCAGCCCCAGCATTTT. Its protein product is CASSQFGTDFSNQPQHF.

The chain has TRBV19 and TRBJ1-5; 7 bases match TRBD1. CDR1 LNHDA and CDR2 SQIVND come from the germline V gene (reference sequence). CDR3 length: 15 residues. After removal of 5 bases from V and 6 bases from J, the junction contained 10 bases not matched to a gene. CDR3 amino acids: CASSFPGGESQPQHF. CDR3 bases: TGTGCCAGTAGTTTCCCAGGGGGAGAGAGTCAGCCCCAGCATTTT.

The rearrangement joins TRBV7-6 to TRBJ1-1; the D is unclear. Germline V lookup: CDR1 SGHVS, CDR2 FNYEAQ. The CDR3 totals 12 residues. V shed 3 bases and J shed 3 bases, with 5 bases lying between them. This chain's CDR3 is CASSFRDTEAFF. The CDR3 nucleotides are TGTGCCAGCAGCTTCCGGGACACTGAAGCTTTCTTT.

V is TRBV9 and J is TRBJ2-2, with D possibly TRBD1 on 6 matching bases. The germline CDR1 and CDR2 sequences are SGDLS and YYNGEE. V was clipped by 4 bases and J by 5 bases, with 12 bases between them. The CDR3 runs to 14 residues. CDR3 residues: CASSSRTDTGELFF. Here the CDR3 DNA reads TGTGCCAGCAGCTCCCGGACAGATACCGGGGAGCTGTTTTTT.

This clone appeared once. The DNA for the CDR3 is TGTGCCAGCAGTTTGGGGCCCGCAACTAATGAAAAACTGTTTTTT. Protein sequence: CASSLGPATNEKLFF. The chain employs TRBV6-5 and TRBJ1-4; TRBD1 might be the D (5 bases). Trimming took 4 bases from V and 0 from J, leaving 9 bases between them. The CDR3 extends over 15 amino acids. CDR1 MNHEY and CDR2 SVGAGI come from the germline V gene.

V is TRBV10-2 and J is TRBJ2-6; D not certain. V gave up 2 bases and J gave up 5 bases, with 7 bases separating them. The CDR3 has 14 residues. Germline values: CDR1 WSHSY, CDR2 SAAADI. The CDR3, as DNA: TGCGCCAGCAGTGAGAACTCAAGGGCCAACGTCCTGACTTTC. It encodes CASSENSRANVLTF.

The rearrangement uses TRBV3-1 (or the pseudogene TRBV3-2) and TRBJ1-1; D might be TRBD1 (5 bases). The length of the CDR3 is 13 residues. Germline V gives CDR1 LGHDT, CDR2 YNNKEL (reference sequence). The V gene lost 1 base and the J gene lost 5 bases, with 8 bases spanning the gap. CDR3 loop: CASSQVGGTEAFF. CDR3 nucleotides: TGTGCCAGCAGCCAAGTCGGGGGAACTGAAGCTTTCTTT.

The J gene is TRBJ1-1, the V gene TRBV6-2 or TRBV6-3; no definite D call. Per the germline V gene, CDR1 is MNHEY and CDR2 is SVGEGT. This CDR3 comprises 17 residues. V was shortened by 2 bases and J by 1 base, with 17 bases between the two germline ends. DNA for the CDR3: TGTGCCAGCAGTTACGTGGGCGTCCGAATGAAGAACACTGAAGCTTTCTTT. Its translation is CASSYVGVRMKNTEAFF.

This chain connects TRBV11-1 to TRBJ2-1; 7 positions match TRBD1. In germline, CDR1 is SGHAT, CDR2 FQDESV (reference sequence). The V gene end was trimmed by 0 bases and the J gene end by 6 bases; junction bases not matched to a gene: 8. CDR3 size: 16 residues. CDR3 region: CASSLAGGRHINEQFF. For the CDR3, the DNA is TGTGCCAGCAGCTTAGCAGGGGGCCGTCATATCAATGAGCAGTTCTTC.

This chain connects TRBV18 to TRBJ1-4, with D tentatively TRBD1 (5 bases). Trimming took off 3 bases at V and 4 bases at J, with 9 bases between the two ends. Per germline, CDR1 KGHSH and CDR2 LQKENI. CDR3 length: 14 amino acids. The CDR3 sequence: CASSPRQFNEKLFF. Written as DNA, the CDR3 is TGTGCCAGCTCACCCCGACAGTTTAATGAAAAACTGTTTTTT.

The table lists this clone with a few counts. J is TRBJ2-4 and V is TRBV29-1; 8 bases are a match to TRBD1. The CDR3 sequence is 13 residues long. V was pared by 6 bases and J by 1 base, with 2 bases of the junction left unmatched. Looked up from germline, CDR1 is SQVTM and CDR2 is ANQGSEA. CDR3 DNA: TGCAGCGTCCGGACAGGGGCCAAAAACATTCAGTACTTC. Encoded protein: CSVRTGAKNIQYF. The whole variable domain, filled in from reference TRBV29-1 and TRBJ2-4, reads SAVISQKPSRDICQRGTSLTIQCQVDSQVTMMFWYRQQPGQSLTLIATANQGSEATYESGFVIDKFPISRPNLTFSTLTVSNMSPEDSSIYLCSVRTGAKNIQYFGAGTRLSVL.

The rearrangement joins TRBV12-5 to TRBJ2-1; TRBD1 agrees at 10 bases. The CDR3 consists of 17 residues. Germline V lookup: CDR1 LGHNT, CDR2 FRNRAP. Trimming removed 1 base from V and 4 bases from J; junction bases left unmatched: 7. CDR3 region: CASGLGLPGQGYNEQFF. The CDR3 nucleotides read TGTGCTAGTGGTTTGGGACTACCGGGACAGGGGTACAATGAGCAGTTCTTC. Together with reference TRBV12-5 and TRBJ2-1, the CDR3 gives the full variable domain: DARVTQTPRHKVTEMGQEVTMRCQPILGHNTVFWYRQTMMQGLELLAYFRNRAPLDDSGMPKDRFSAEMPDATLATLKIQPSEPRDSAVYFCASGLGLPGQGYNEQFFGPGTRLTVL.

The chain has TRBV7-2 and TRBJ1-1; D remains ambiguous. The CDR3 is 12 amino acids. Trimming cost V 3 bases and J 8 bases, with 10 bases left between them. Germline V gene lookup returns CDR1 SGHTA and CDR2 FQGNSA. The CDR3 DNA sequence: TGTGCCAGCAGCTTGGTTAACTTAGAAGCTTTCTTT. It yields the protein CASSLVNLEAFF.

The chain joins TRBV19 to TRBJ2-3; 9 bases align to TRBD2. From germline, CDR1 is LNHDA and CDR2 SQIVND (reference sequence). V was clipped by 5 bases and J by 3 bases; unmatched bases: 15. This CDR3 is built from 18 residues. CDR3 protein: CASSPRQSSGSLTDTQYF. CDR3 sequence (DNA): TGTGCCAGTAGTCCCCGGCAGAGTAGCGGGAGTTTGACAGATACGCAGTATTTT.

The chain is built from TRBV6-5 and TRBJ1-3; D perhaps matches TRBD1 (5 bases). The CDR3 loop spans 16 amino acids. The V and J ends lost 0 bases and 1 base respectively, with 10 bases between them. Germline CDR1 MNHEY, CDR2 SVGAGI. The CDR3 sequence is CASSYSTGLSGNTIYF. The CDR3, as DNA: TGTGCCAGCAGTTACTCCACAGGTCTTTCTGGAAACACCATATATTTT.

The CDR3 DNA is TGTGCCAGCAGGCAAGCGACAGGGGCTGGAAACACCATATATTTT. It codes for CASRQATGAGNTIYF. The V gene is TRBV6-5, the J gene TRBJ1-3, with TRBD1 matching 8 bases. J lost 2 bases, V lost 6 bases, and 6 bases had no gene match. Per germline, CDR1 MNHEY and CDR2 SVGAGI. The CDR3 totals 15 residues.

The rearrangement uses TRBV9 and TRBJ2-3; D may be TRBD2 (5 bases). Germline V gene data show CDR1 as SGDLS and CDR2 as YYNGEE. V lost 7 bases and J 5 bases, leaving 11 bases between the germline ends. CDR3 length: 12 amino acids. CDR3 residues: CASSSYLDTQYF. DNA of the CDR3: TGTGCCAGCTCTAGCTACTTAGATACGCAGTATTTT. The full variable domain, completed using reference TRBV9 and TRBJ2-3, is DSGVTQTPKHLITATGQRVTLRCSPRSGDLSVYWYQQSLDQGLQFLIQYYNGEERAKGNILERFSAQQFPDLHSELNLSSLELGDSALYFCASSSYLDTQYFGPGTRLTVL.

V gene TRBV19 combines with J gene TRBJ1-1; D may be TRBD1 (6 bases). The CDR3 totals 15 residues. Trimming shortened V by 5 bases and J by 5 bases, and 18 bases separated the two germline ends. CDR1 is LNHDA, CDR2 SQIVND, per germline (reference sequence). In DNA, the CDR3 is TGTGCCAGTAGTTTACAGGGCCTACTAGGGACTGAAGCTTTCTTT. It encodes CASSLQGLLGTEAFF.

This chain connects TRBV19 to TRBJ1-5; a possible D gene is TRBD1 (6 bases). Germline V gene sequence: CDR1 LNHDA, CDR2 SQIVND (reference sequence). V lost 6 bases and J 0 bases, leaving 21 bases between the germline ends. This CDR3 has 18 amino acids. The CDR3 coding sequence is TGTGCCAGTAGCTCCCTTTCGCCAGGGGCTTATAGCAATCAGCCCCAGCATTTT. It specifies CASSSLSPGAYSNQPQHF. Looking up the rest from reference TRBV19 and TRBJ1-5 gives the full variable domain: DGGITQSPKYLFRKEGQNVTLSCEQNLNHDAMYWYRQDPGQGLRLIYYSQIVNDFQKGDIAEGYSVSREKKESFPLTVTSAQKNPTAFYLCASSSLSPGAYSNQPQHFGDGTRLSIL.

This clone has only a few counts. The chain links TRBV7-9 to TRBJ1-1, with 9 bases that match TRBD1. This CDR3 region has 14 residues. In germline, CDR1 is SEHNR, CDR2 FQNEAQ (reference sequence). V lost 5 bases to trimming and J lost 5 bases; unmatched junction nucleotides: 6. CDR3 protein: CASSLGQGMTEAFF. CDR3 nucleotide sequence: TGTGCCAGCAGCCTGGGACAGGGTATGACTGAAGCTTTCTTT.

In this sample, this clone turned up once. This chain links TRBV28 with TRBJ1-2, with D possibly TRBD1 on 6 matching bases. Looked up from germline, CDR1 is MDHEN and CDR2 is SYDVKM. Trimming took off 8 bases at V and 4 bases at J, with 26 bases between the two ends. CDR3 size: 17 residues. In nucleotides, the CDR3 is TGTGCCAGCGGCACCCTCCGTCCGGGACAAGGTCCCTATGGCTACACCTTC. It encodes CASGTLRPGQGPYGYTF.

The V call is TRBV30, the J call TRBJ1-5, with D unclear. The CDR3 contains 13 residues. Germline assignment: CDR1 GTSNPN and CDR2 SVGIG (reference sequence). Trimming cost V 3 bases and J 9 bases, with 15 bases left between them. This chain's CDR3 is CAWRAPGGSPQHF. CDR3 nucleotide sequence: TGTGCCTGGAGGGCCCCGGGAGGGTCGCCCCAGCATTTT.

This chain joins TRBV7-8 and TRBJ1-5; 7 bases are shared with TRBD1. The germline V gene encodes CDR1 SGHVS and CDR2 FQNEAQ. V dropped 2 bases and J dropped 0; count of bases not matched to a gene: 4. This CDR3 is built from 16 residues. The CDR3 loop reads CASSLIRGYSNQPQHF. The CDR3 DNA reads as TGTGCCAGCAGCTTAATCAGGGGGTATAGCAATCAGCCCCAGCATTTT.

V is TRBV6-5 and J is TRBJ1-6; a weak D match, TRBD1 (6 bases). The CDR3 sequence is 15 residues long. Trimming took 5 bases from V and 10 from J, leaving 18 bases between them. CDR1 and CDR2 from the germline V gene are MNHEY and SVGAGI. CDR3 in DNA: TGTGCCAGCAGTCCCGCGGGGGGGGCAGGGTCACCCCTCCACTTT. Protein: CASSPAGGAGSPLHF.

V and J are TRBV24-1 and TRBJ2-1; perhaps TRBD1 as D (5 bases). V lost 3 bases, J lost 9 bases, and 5 bases lay in between. CDR1 and CDR2 (germline): KGHDR, SFDVKD. This CDR3 spans 11 amino acids. In nucleotides, the CDR3 is TGTGCCACCAGTGATAGGGGTGAGCAGTTCTTC. This gives the protein CATSDRGEQFF.

This chain connects TRBV11-2 to TRBJ1-5, with D uncertain. V lost 2 bases, J lost 0 bases, and 8 bases lay in between. The CDR3 totals 15 residues. Germline CDR1 SGHAT, CDR2 FQNNGV. Here the CDR3 DNA reads TGTGCCAGCAGCTTAAGCGCTTATAGCAATCAGCCCCAGCATTTT. Translating it yields CASSLSAYSNQPQHF. Supplemented by reference TRBV11-2 and TRBJ1-5, the full variable domain reads EAGVAQSPRYKIIEKRQSVAFWCNPISGHATLYWYQQILGQGPKLLIQFQNNGVVDDSQLPKDRFSAERLKGVDSTLKIQPAKLEDSAVYLCASSLSAYSNQPQHFGDGTRLSIL.

V and J are TRBV10-2 and TRBJ1-1; maybe TRBD1 (6 bases). The CDR3 is 12 residues long. Trimming stripped 5 bases from V and 11 bases from J, with 15 bases between. The germline V gene encodes CDR1 WSHSY and CDR2 SAAADI. For the CDR3, the DNA is TGCGCCAGCAGTCAAGCAGGGGCTGGCGCTTTCTTT. The encoded protein is CASSQAGAGAFF.

V usage is TRBV9 and J usage is TRBJ2-6; maybe TRBD1 (5 bases). CDR3 length: 16 residues. Looked up from germline, CDR1 is SGDLS and CDR2 is YYNGEE. Trimming shortened V by 0 bases and J by 0 bases, and 7 bases separated the two germline ends. CDR3 amino acids: CASSVVDSSGANVLTF. CDR3 coding DNA: TGTGCCAGCAGCGTAGTAGACAGCTCTGGGGCCAACGTCCTGACTTTC. Full variable domain (outside the CDR3, taken from reference TRBV9 and TRBJ2-6): DSGVTQTPKHLITATGQRVTLRCSPRSGDLSVYWYQQSLDQGLQFLIQYYNGEERAKGNILERFSAQQFPDLHSELNLSSLELGDSALYFCASSVVDSSGANVLTFGAGSRLTVL.

The genes are TRBV27 and TRBJ2-7; TRBD1 agrees at 10 bases. This CDR3 has 14 residues. The ends lost 10 bases at V and 5 bases at J; junction bases unmatched: 11. Per the germline V gene, CDR1 is MNHEY and CDR2 is SMNVEV (reference sequence). This CDR3 is CATPRQGANHEQYF. CDR3 nucleotide sequence: TGTGCCACCCCTAGACAGGGGGCTAATCACGAGCAGTACTTC.

Of note for this clone: Other DNA sequences in this sample translate to the same CDR3. This sequence joins TRBV6-6 and TRBJ1-1, with unresolved D. There are 14 residues in the CDR3. Trimming removed 2 bases at V and 2 bases at J, with 9 bases between. From germline, CDR1 is MNHNY and CDR2 SVGAGI (reference sequence). The CDR3 is CASSYPEGNTEAFF. The CDR3 DNA reads TGTGCCAGCAGTTACCCTGAGGGAAACACTGAAGCTTTCTTT.

The rearrangement joins TRBV24-1 to TRBJ2-7, with D tentatively TRBD1 (6 bases). The CDR3 length is 13 residues. Trimming took 3 bases from V and 5 from J, leaving 10 bases between them. In germline, CDR1 is KGHDR, CDR2 SFDVKD. CDR3 sequence reads: CATSDQNRDEQYF. Here the CDR3 DNA reads TGTGCCACCAGTGATCAGAACAGGGACGAGCAGTACTTC.